A selection of T cell receptor beta chains follows, all from one sample in a study of OX40 agonist ivuxolimab in advanced cancers. Generated by immunoSEQ multiplex PCR, the TCRdb table keeps only in-frame clones and is missing some. The table lists about 28,000 clones, about 85% of them singletons. Here the sequenced sample was CD4+ or CD8+ T cells sorted from blood, taken in a trial of the OX40 agonist ivuxolimab. The receptors stem from an adult with an advanced solid tumor such as melanoma, head and neck, liver or kidney cancer. Both conserved end residues are part of each CDR3. The order of the fields is CDR3 length, clone size, J gene, V gene, D gene, CDR3 DNA, CDR3 protein. A D gene is named only where the DNA matches it firmly. Clone size is stated in some rows and not others, as once, few, many or a class when expanded.

13 | - | TRBJ2-2 | TRBV19 | - | TGTGCCAGTACCTTGTCTTCTAACGGGGAGCTGTTTTTT | CASTLSSNGELFF
14 | - | TRBJ1-6 | TRBV4-3 | - | TGCGCCAGCAGCCCGTTCGGGGGAAACTCACCCCTCCACTTT | CASSPFGGNSPLHF
13 | few | TRBJ2-7 | TRBV5-1 | - | TGCGCCAGCAGCGGACTGGACAGCTACGAGCAGTACTTC | CASSGLDSYEQYF
12 | - | TRBJ2-7 | TRBV7-9 | - | TGTGCCATCAGCCCGGGCGGGGACGAGCAGTACTTC | CAISPGGDEQYF
15 | few | TRBJ1-4 | TRBV21-1 | - | TGTGCCAGCAGCAAATGGAGGAGGGTTAGGGAAAAACTGTTTTTT | CASSKWRRVREKLFF
13 | - | TRBJ2-5 | TRBV19 | - | TGTGCCAGTAGTATAATAGCGGCGGAGACCCAGTACTTC | CASSIIAAETQYF
14 | - | TRBJ1-2 | TRBV6-5 | - | TGTGCCAGCAGCCTACCGGGAGGGGCAAATGGCTACACCTTC | CASSLPGGANGYTF
14 | - | TRBJ2-7 | TRBV28 | - | TGTGCCAGCAGTCAAATTGCCTCCGGCTACGAGCAGTACTTC | CASSQIASGYEQYF
12 | - | TRBJ1-2 | TRBV4-1 | - | TGCGCCAGCAGCCAAGGGTTCTATGGCTACACCTTC | CASSQGFYGYTF
14 | - | TRBJ2-7 | TRBV7-6 | - | TGTGCCAGCAGCTTAGTTCTGGGATCCTACGAGCAGTACTTC | CASSLVLGSYEQYF
14 | once | TRBJ2-2 | TRBV2 | - | TGTGCCAGCAGTCCCAGGGGTTCCACCGGGGAGCTGTTTTTT | CASSPRGSTGELFF
12 | - | TRBJ1-4 | TRBV4-2 | - | TGTGCCAGCAGCGAGGGTAGGCAAAAACTGTTTTTT | CASSEGRQKLFF
13 | - | TRBJ2-7 | TRBV15 | - | TGTGCCACCAGCAGGGGAGTATCCTACGAGCAGTACTTC | CATSRGVSYEQYF
15 | - | TRBJ1-1 | TRBV5-4 | - | TGCGCCAGCAGCGCAAGCGGGGACGGTAACACTGAAGCTTTCTTT | CASSASGDGNTEAFF
19 | - | TRBJ2-7 | TRBV12-5 | TRBD1 | TGTGCTAGTGGTTTGGTATCTCTAGGAGGGGACAGGGGGTCGGACGAGCAGTACTTC | CASGLVSLGGDRGSDEQYF
15 | once | TRBJ2-3 | TRBV6-1 | TRBD2 | TGTGCCAGCAGCCAGGGACTAGCTCTAACAGATACGCAGTATTTT | CASSQGLALTDTQYF
17 | - | TRBJ1-5 | TRBV7-6 | - | TGTGCCAGCAGCCGATATACCGGGTCGACAAGCAATCAGCCCCAGCATTTT | CASSRYTGSTSNQPQHF
17 | - | TRBJ1-2 | TRBV7-9 | - | TGTGCCAGCAGCCTCCGGACGATCAGGGAGGGGGACTATGGCTACACCTTC | CASSLRTIREGDYGYTF
16 | many | TRBJ2-7 | TRBV19 | - | TGTGCCAGTAGTGTGTCCGGGACTGGGGGATACTACGAGCAGTACTTC | CASSVSGTGGYYEQYF
14 | - | TRBJ2-5 | TRBV28 | - | TGTGCCAGCAACGAACCGGGGCAGTTTGAGACCCAGTACTTC | CASNEPGQFETQYF
15 | - | TRBJ1-4 | TRBV19 | - | TGTGCCAGTAGTCCCCTCGCGGAGGATGGTGAAAAACTGTTTTTT | CASSPLAEDGEKLFF
14 | once | TRBJ2-7 | TRBV5-4 | - | TGTGCCAGCAGCGCCCGGGGGAAAGCCTACGAGCAGTACTTC | CASSARGKAYEQYF
13 | once | TRBJ2-2 | TRBV6-6 | - | TGTGCCAGCAGAGGGACGTCAACCGGGGAGCTGTTTTTT | CASRGTSTGELFF
15 | once | TRBJ2-3 | TRBV9 | TRBD1 | TGTGCCAGCAGCGTAGCGGGACAGGGTATAGATACGCAGTATTTT | CASSVAGQGIDTQYF
17 | - | TRBJ1-1 | TRBV4-1 | TRBD1 | TGCGCCAGCAGCTCGACAGGGCACCCCACTATGAACACTGAAGCTTTCTTT | CASSSTGHPTMNTEAFF
15 | - | TRBJ2-7 | TRBV6-6 | - | TGTGCCAGCAGTTCGTTAGGGACAAGTAACTACGAGCAGTACTTC | CASSSLGTSNYEQYF
15 | - | TRBJ1-1 | TRBV7-8 | - | TGTGCCAGCAGCTTAGGGGCAGGGGTGAACACTGAAGCTTTCTTT | CASSLGAGVNTEAFF
15 | - | TRBJ2-2 | TRBV4-2 | - | TGTGCCAGCAACTTTGACGGGGGAAACACCGGGGAGCTGTTTTTT | CASNFDGGNTGELFF
16 | - | TRBJ2-7 | TRBV6-1 | - | TGTGCCAGCAGTGAATGGGGGACACTATCCAACTACGAGCAGTACTTC | CASSEWGTLSNYEQYF
16 | - | TRBJ1-3 | TRBV7-9 | - | TGTGCCAGCAGCCAATCAGGGGTCCCCTCTGGAAACACCATATATTTT | CASSQSGVPSGNTIYF
16 | - | TRBJ2-3 | TRBV7-3 | TRBD1 | TGTGCCAGCAGTAGATACGGACAGGGGGGAACAGATACGCAGTATTTT | CASSRYGQGGTDTQYF
13 | - | TRBJ2-7 | TRBV5-1 | - | TGCGCCAGCAGCTTGGGGGGCTTCTACGAGCAGTACTTC | CASSLGGFYEQYF
14 | - | TRBJ2-5 | TRBV30 | TRBD1 | TGTGCCGGCAGACAGGGGGCTTACCAAGAGACCCAGTACTTC | CAGRQGAYQETQYF
13 | - | TRBJ1-2 | TRBV7-2 | TRBD1 | TGTGCCAGCAGCCAGGGGCAGGGGGCGGGCTACACCTTC | CASSQGQGAGYTF
15 | - | TRBJ1-5 | TRBV9 | - | TGTGCCAGCAGCTCGGGGGGCAGTATCAATCAGCCCCAGCATTTT | CASSSGGSINQPQHF
15 | - | TRBJ2-3 | TRBV6-4 | - | TGTGCCAGCAGCAGGGACCCCGTTGGGACAGATACGCAGTATTTT | CASSRDPVGTDTQYF
15 | - | TRBJ1-5 | TRBV7-9 | - | TGTGCCAGCAGCCTTTCTGGGATTAGCAATCAGCCCCAGCATTTT | CASSLSGISNQPQHF
19 | few | TRBJ2-1 | TRBV7-9 | TRBD2 | TGTGCCAGCAGCTTCCCAGCGGGTAGCGGGGGGGCTTCCTACAATGAGCAGTTCTTC | CASSFPAGSGGASYNEQFF
11 | - | TRBJ1-1 | TRBV2 | - | TGTGCCTCCGGGCAGGGCCCTGAAGCTTTCTTT | CASGQGPEAFF
15 | - | TRBJ1-1 | TRBV5-6 | - | TGTGCCAGCAGCTTGGAATTGGAGCGGAACACTGAAGCTTTCTTT | CASSLELERNTEAFF
15 | - | TRBJ1-6 | TRBV19 | - | TGTGCCAGTCGAAATGCACGTAACCTGGATTCACCCCTCCACTTT | CASRNARNLDSPLHF
18 | - | TRBJ1-5 | TRBV28 | - | TGTGCCAGCACCCCTAACGGACGCGGTAGGGCCAAGGCTCAGCCCCAGCATTTT | CASTPNGRGRAKAQPQHF
15 | - | TRBJ2-1 | TRBV7-7 | TRBD1 | TGTGCCAGCAGCTTTGGACAGGGGGGAAGCAATGAGCAGTTCTTC | CASSFGQGGSNEQFF
14 | - | TRBJ2-7 | TRBV5-5 | TRBD1 | TGTGCCAGCAGCCCGTGGACAGGGGACTACGAGCAGTACTTC | CASSPWTGDYEQYF
13 | - | TRBJ1-1 | TRBV18 | - | TGTGCCAGCTCACCCGGAGGGGTAAATGAAGCTTTCTTT | CASSPGGVNEAFF
13 | - | TRBJ2-7 | TRBV6-1 | - | TGTGCCAGCAGTGGGACAGCCTCCTACGAGCAGTACTTC | CASSGTASYEQYF
12 | - | TRBJ1-1 | TRBV19 | - | TGTGCCAGTAGCGCAGGGGCCACTGAAGCTTTCTTT | CASSAGATEAFF
16 | - | TRBJ2-7 | TRBV7-9 | - | TGTGCCAGCAGCTTTGGCCCGGACGGGAGCTCCTACGAGCAGTACTTC | CASSFGPDGSSYEQYF
15 | - | TRBJ1-6 | TRBV2 | - | TGTGCCAGCAGAAGGGCGGGACAAGGAAATTCACCCCTCCACTTT | CASRRAGQGNSPLHF
9 | - | TRBJ1-1 | TRBV29-1 | - | TGCAGCGTTGGTTCGGGAGCTTTCTTT | CSVGSGAFF
14 | - | TRBJ1-2 | TRBV28 | TRBD1 | TGTGCCAGCAGTTTGCGGGACAGCATCTATGGCTACACCTTC | CASSLRDSIYGYTF
14 | medium-sized | TRBJ1-2 | TRBV2 | - | TGTGCCAGCAGCCTAACACAGGTTAACTATGGCTACACCTTC | CASSLTQVNYGYTF